The entry below describes one T cell receptor (beta chain). V lost 1 base, J lost 3 bases, and 18 bases lay in between. From germline, CDR1 is LNHDA and CDR2 SQIVND (reference sequence). CDR3 size: 17 residues. FACS was used to enrich TEMRA cells, whereas the CD8+ and CD4+ T cells were obtained by negative isolation. These data belong to a study of CD8 T cells in Susac syndrome. cDNA came from approximately 0.5 to 1 ug RNA primed by random hexamers. It was immunoSEQ multiplex PCR that amplified TCR beta CDR3 across 54 Vbeta and 13 Jbeta. TCRdb reanalysed the immunoSEQ multiplex PCR reads using MiXCR and keeps one entry per CDR3 protein. The sample includes around 140,000 distinct CDR3 sequences, around 80% of them seen just once.

The genes are TRBV19 and TRBJ1-1, with D tentatively TRBD1 (6 bases). The TCR originated in a human donor with multiple sclerosis. Sequencing was done on a sample of CD8+ T cells from PBMCs. The CDR3 DNA reads as TGTGCCAGTAGTATAGCCATTATCAACAGGGAAGACACTGAAGCTTTCTTT. Encoded protein: CASSIAIINREDTEAFF.